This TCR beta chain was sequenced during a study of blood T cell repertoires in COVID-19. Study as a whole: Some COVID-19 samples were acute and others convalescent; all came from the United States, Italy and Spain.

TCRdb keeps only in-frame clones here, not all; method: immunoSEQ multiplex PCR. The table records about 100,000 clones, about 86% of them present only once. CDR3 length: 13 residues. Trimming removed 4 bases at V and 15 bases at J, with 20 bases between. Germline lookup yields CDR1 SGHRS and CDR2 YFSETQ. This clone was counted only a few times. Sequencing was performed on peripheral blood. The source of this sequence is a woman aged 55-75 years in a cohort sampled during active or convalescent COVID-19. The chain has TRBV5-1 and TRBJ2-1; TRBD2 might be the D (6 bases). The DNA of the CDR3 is TGCGCCAGCAGCATGCCGGAGGGCCGAGAGAGGTTCTTC. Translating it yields CASSMPEGRERFF.